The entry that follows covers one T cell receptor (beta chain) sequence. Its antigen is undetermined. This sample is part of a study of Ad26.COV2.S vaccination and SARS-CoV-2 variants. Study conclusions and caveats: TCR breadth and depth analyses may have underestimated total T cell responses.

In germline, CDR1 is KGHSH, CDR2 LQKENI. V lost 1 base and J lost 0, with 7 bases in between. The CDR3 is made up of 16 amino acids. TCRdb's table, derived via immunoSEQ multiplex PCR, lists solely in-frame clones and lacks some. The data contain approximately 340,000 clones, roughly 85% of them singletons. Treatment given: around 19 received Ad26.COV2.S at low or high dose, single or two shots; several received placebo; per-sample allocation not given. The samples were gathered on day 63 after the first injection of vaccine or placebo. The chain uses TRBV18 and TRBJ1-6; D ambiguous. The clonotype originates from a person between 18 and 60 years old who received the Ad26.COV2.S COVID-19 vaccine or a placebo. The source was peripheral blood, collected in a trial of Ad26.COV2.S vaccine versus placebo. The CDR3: CASSPLGSSYNSPLHF. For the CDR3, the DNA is TGTGCCAGCTCACCACTTGGGAGCTCCTATAATTCACCCCTCCACTTT.